This T cell receptor beta chain emerged from a study of blood T cell repertoires in COVID-19. This table comes from immunoSEQ multiplex PCR, and its TCRdb copy is limited to in-frame clones, with some not included. The sample contains about 310,000 clones, 90% of which appear only once. Patients from Seattle were sampled longitudinally, starting during active infection. The CDR3 covers 17 residues. CDR1 and CDR2 from the germline V gene are SGDLS and YYNGEE. V shed 4 bases and J 1 base; nucleotides not matched to a gene: 11. Sequenced: peripheral blood. The chain uses TRBV9 and TRBJ2-3; 8 bases agree with TRBD1. The receptor's source is a woman aged 40 to 50 with COVID-19, enrolled during active disease. In nucleotides, the CDR3 is TGTGCCAGCAGCCATATACCGGGGACAGGAGGCACAGATACGCAGTATTTT. It codes for CASSHIPGTGGTDTQYF.